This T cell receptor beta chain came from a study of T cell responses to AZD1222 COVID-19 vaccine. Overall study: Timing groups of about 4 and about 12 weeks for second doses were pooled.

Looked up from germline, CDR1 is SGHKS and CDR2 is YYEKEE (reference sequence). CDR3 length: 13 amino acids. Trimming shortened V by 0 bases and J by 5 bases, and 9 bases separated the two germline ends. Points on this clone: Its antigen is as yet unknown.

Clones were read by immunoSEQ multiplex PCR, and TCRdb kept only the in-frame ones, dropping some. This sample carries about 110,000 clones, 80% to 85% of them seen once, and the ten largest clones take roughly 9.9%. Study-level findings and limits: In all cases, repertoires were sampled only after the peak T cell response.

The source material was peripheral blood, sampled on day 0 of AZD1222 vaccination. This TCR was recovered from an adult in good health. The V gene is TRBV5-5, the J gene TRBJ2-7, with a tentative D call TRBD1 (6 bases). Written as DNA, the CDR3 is TGTGCCAGCAGCTTGGCCAGGGGCCACGAGCAGTACTTC. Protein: CASSLARGHEQYF.